This note documents a single T cell receptor beta chain sequence. Its matching antigen is unknown. Original processing notes: Filtering of immunoSEQ junctional sequences could not match full-length read filtering. The data were produced by immunoSEQ multiplex PCR, yet TCRdb's version contains in-frame clones alone and is incomplete. V and J calls and clone size are as listed in that table; D and trimming were resolved from the DNA. This repertoire shows some 1.5 million clones, 95% to 99% found once; its top ten account for roughly 0.45%. These data originate in a study of shared clonotypes between healthy human individuals. Per the germline V gene, CDR1 is LNHDA and CDR2 is SQIVND (reference sequence). Trimming took 3 bases from V and 2 from J, leaving 19 bases between them. The CDR3 has 17 amino acids. Regarding the study as a whole: Estimated richness values were generally larger in naive subsets than in memory subsets.

The V call is TRBV19, the J call TRBJ2-5, with a tentative D call TRBD1 (6 bases). The sample was naive CD4+ T cells sorted from blood. As to subset: CD45RA+ positively selected. This receptor was obtained from a man aged 30 to 39 in good health. The CDR3 loop reads CASSIGPPGHRQETQYF. The CDR3 nucleotides are TGTGCCAGTAGTATTGGGCCTCCGGGACACCGGCAAGAGACCCAGTACTTC. The entire variable domain, with the rest obtained from reference TRBV19 and TRBJ2-5, is as follows: DGGITQSPKYLFRKEGQNVTLSCEQNLNHDAMYWYRQDPGQGLRLIYYSQIVNDFQKGDIAEGYSVSREKKESFPLTVTSAQKNPTAFYLCASSIGPPGHRQETQYFGPGTRLLVL.